This T cell receptor (beta chain) is drawn from a study of blood T cell repertoires in COVID-19. How the authors handled the data: Cell counts per sample came from amplifying reference gene primers. Sequencing used immunoSEQ multiplex PCR; TCRdb keeps in-frame clones, though not all of them. The V and J calls and clone size come from that table; D and trimming were worked out from the DNA. The sample includes fewer than 300,000 clones, 85% of them seen just once. This CDR3 is 15 amino acids long. Germline-derived CDR1 and CDR2 are SGHDT and YYEEEE. Trimming cost V 1 base and J 5 bases, with 16 bases left between them. Each participant's cohort was designated according to participant-reported clinical history. Cohort 3 recovery required two negative PCRs, clearance, or symptom resolution.

This TCR was sampled from a woman in her forties or fifties who had recovered from COVID-19. Source material: PBMCs or T cells enriched from blood (not recorded which). The V gene is TRBV5-6, the J gene TRBJ2-7; D may be TRBD1 (6 bases). CDR3 in DNA: TGTGCCAGCAGCTTGTATTCAGGGGCGATTAACGAGCAGTACTTC. Amino acids: CASSLYSGAINEQYF.